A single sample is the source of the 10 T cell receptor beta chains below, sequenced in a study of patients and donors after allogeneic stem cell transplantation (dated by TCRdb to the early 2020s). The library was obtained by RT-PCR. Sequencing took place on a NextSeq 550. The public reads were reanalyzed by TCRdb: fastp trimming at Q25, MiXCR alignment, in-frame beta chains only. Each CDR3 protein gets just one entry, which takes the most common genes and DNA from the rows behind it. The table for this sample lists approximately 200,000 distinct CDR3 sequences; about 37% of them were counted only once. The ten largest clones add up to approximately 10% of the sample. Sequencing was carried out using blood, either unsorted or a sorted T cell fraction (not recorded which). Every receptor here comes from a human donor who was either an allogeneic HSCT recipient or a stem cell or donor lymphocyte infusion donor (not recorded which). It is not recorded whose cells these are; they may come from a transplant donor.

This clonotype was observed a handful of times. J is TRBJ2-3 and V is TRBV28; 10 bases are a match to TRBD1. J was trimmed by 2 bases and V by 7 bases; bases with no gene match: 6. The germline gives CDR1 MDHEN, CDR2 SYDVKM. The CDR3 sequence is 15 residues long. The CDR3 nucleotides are TGTGCCAGCAATCCGGGACAGGGGTCCACAGATACGCAGTATTTT. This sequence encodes CASNPGQGSTDTQYF.

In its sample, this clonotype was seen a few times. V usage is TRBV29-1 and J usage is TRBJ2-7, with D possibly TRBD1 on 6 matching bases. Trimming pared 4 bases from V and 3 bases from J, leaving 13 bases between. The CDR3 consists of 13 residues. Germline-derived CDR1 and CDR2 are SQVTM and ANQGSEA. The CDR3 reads CSVVWTDYYEQYF. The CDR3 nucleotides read TGCAGCGTTGTCTGGACAGACTACTACGAGCAGTACTTC.

The DNA for the CDR3 is TGTGCCTGGAGTGTATCGGGAGTAAACACTGAAGCTTTCTTT. It codes for CAWSVSGVNTEAFF. The chain carries TRBV30 and TRBJ1-1; D is unclear. Germline-derived CDR1 and CDR2 are GTSNPN and SVGIG (reference sequence). V was shortened by 0 bases and J by 2 bases, with 10 bases between the two germline ends. CDR3 length: 14 residues.

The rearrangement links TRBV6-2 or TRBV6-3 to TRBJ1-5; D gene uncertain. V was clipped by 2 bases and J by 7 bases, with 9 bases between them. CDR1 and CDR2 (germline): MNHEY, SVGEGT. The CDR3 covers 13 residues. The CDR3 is CASSYREDQPQHF. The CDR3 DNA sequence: TGTGCCAGCAGTTACAGGGAAGACCAGCCCCAGCATTTT.

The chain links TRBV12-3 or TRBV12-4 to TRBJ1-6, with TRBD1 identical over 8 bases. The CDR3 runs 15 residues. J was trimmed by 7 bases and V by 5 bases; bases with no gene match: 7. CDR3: CASSTRTGRNSPLHF. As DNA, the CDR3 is TGTGCCAGCAGTACCCGGACAGGGAGAAATTCACCCCTCCACTTT.

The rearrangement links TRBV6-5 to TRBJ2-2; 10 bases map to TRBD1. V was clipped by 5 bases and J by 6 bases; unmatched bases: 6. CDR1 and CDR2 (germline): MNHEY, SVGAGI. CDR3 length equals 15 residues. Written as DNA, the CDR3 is TGTGCCAGCAGTCGACAGGGGGCTGGGGCCGGGGAGCTGTTTTTT. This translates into CASSRQGAGAGELFF.

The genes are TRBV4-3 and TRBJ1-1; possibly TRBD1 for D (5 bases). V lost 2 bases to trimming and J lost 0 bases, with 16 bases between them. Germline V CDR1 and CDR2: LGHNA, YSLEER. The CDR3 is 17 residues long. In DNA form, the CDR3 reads TGCGCCAGCAGCCAAAGTGTGTGGGGGTTCATGAACACTGAAGCTTTCTTT. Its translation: CASSQSVWGFMNTEAFF.

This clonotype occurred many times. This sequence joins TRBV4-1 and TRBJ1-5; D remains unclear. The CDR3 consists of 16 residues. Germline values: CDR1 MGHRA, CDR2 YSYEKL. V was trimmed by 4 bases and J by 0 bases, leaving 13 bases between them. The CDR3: CASSPRAGYSNQPQHF. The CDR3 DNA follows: TGCGCCAGCAGCCCCCGGGCCGGTTATAGCAATCAGCCCCAGCATTTT.

The CDR3 reads CASSLATGPTSGEQYF. The CDR3 coding sequence is TGCGCCAGCAGCTTGGCCACGGGGCCAACCTCAGGGGAGCAGTACTTC. The chain uses TRBV5-1 and TRBJ2-7, with D perhaps being TRBD1 or TRBD2 (5 bases each). Germline-derived CDR1 and CDR2 are SGHRS and YFSETQ. CDR3 length equals 16 residues. V lost 0 bases to trimming and J lost 7 bases, with 20 bases between them.

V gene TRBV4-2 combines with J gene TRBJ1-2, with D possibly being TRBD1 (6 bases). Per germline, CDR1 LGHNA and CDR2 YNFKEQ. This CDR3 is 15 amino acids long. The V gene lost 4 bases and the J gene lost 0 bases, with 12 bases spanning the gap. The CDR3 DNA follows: TGTGCCAGCAGCCTTTTGACAGGCTCTAACTATGGCTACACCTTC. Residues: CASSLLTGSNYGYTF.